These T cell receptor beta chains were read from a single sample in a study of human T cells and chemical hapten exposure. MiXCR was run by TCRdb on the RACE reads, yielding one entry per CDR3 protein. This repertoire shows 180,000 or so distinct CDR3 sequences, around 22% found once; its top ten account for roughly 6.7%. The sequences come from whole blood, collected in connection with sensitization to the hapten diphenylcyclopropenone (DPC). Every receptor here comes from a woman in her forties or fifties with alopecia areata. Some clones in this sample may be carry-over from other donors' samples. Each CDR3 is given with its conserved first and last residue. The D gene is left open where the match is weak. Where a row states a size, it is once, few, many or the class of an expanded clone; other rows omit it.

TRBV25-1,TRBJ2-1,-,-,CASSDPRQNIYNEQFF,TGTGCCAGCAGTGATCCTAGACAGAATATCTACAATGAGCAGTTCTTC
TRBV6-4,TRBJ1-3,-,-,CASRPAADSGNTIYF,TGTGCCAGCAGACCGGCCGCGGACTCTGGAAACACCATATATTTT
TRBV20-1,TRBJ2-2,-,few,CSARPTSRRGNGELFF,TGCAGTGCTAGGCCCACTAGCAGGAGAGGCAACGGGGAGCTGTTTTTT
TRBV18,TRBJ2-2,TRBD2,few,CASSPQSGGPIGELFF,TGTGCCAGCTCACCACAATCGGGAGGGCCAATCGGGGAGCTGTTTTTT
TRBV2,TRBJ1-2,-,-,CASSVVGGDGYGYNF,TGTGCCAGCAGTGTGGTGGGGGGCGATGGCTATGGCTACAACTTC
TRBV5-1,TRBJ2-3,-,-,CASRPEADTQYF,TGCGCCAGCAGGCCCGAAGCAGATACGCAGTATTTT
TRBV7-6,TRBJ1-3,TRBD1,-,CASSLVPIDRVTGNTIYF,TGTGCCAGCAGCTTAGTCCCCATCGACAGGGTTACTGGAAACACCATATATTTT
TRBV20-1,TRBJ2-7,TRBD1,few,CSARRDRGPYEQYF,TGCAGTGCAAGAAGGGACAGGGGGCCTTACGAGCAGTACTTC
TRBV28,TRBJ2-3,-,-,CASSLERGTQYF,TGTGCCAGCAGTTTGGAGCGCGGTACGCAGTATTTT
TRBV28,TRBJ1-2,-,-,CASSLNGYTF,TGTGCCAGCAGTTTGAATGGCTACACCTTC
TRBV9,TRBJ2-1,TRBD2,-,CASSVGVAGANEQFF,TGTGCCAGCAGCGTAGGAGTAGCGGGGGCCAATGAGCAGTTCTTC
TRBV5-4,TRBJ2-7,TRBD2,-,CASSQGLAGGTYEQYF,TGTGCCAGCAGTCAAGGACTAGCGGGAGGGACCTACGAGCAGTACTTC
TRBV5-1,TRBJ2-5,-,few,CASSFPAAQTETQYF,TGCGCCAGCAGCTTCCCGGCGGCGCAAACAGAGACCCAGTACTTC
TRBV2,TRBJ2-2,-,few,CASTSPVGGLDTGELFF,TGTGCCAGCACCTCCCCTGTAGGGGGGCTGGACACCGGGGAGCTGTTTTTT
TRBV7-9,TRBJ2-5,-,-,CASSLGLDQETQYF,TGTGCCAGCAGCTTAGGGCTTGACCAAGAGACCCAGTACTTC
TRBV7-9,TRBJ1-3,-,few,CASSSVAPSGNTIYF,TGTGCCAGCAGCTCAGTGGCGCCATCTGGAAACACCATATATTTT
TRBV10-3,TRBJ2-3,TRBD1,-,CAISYRGDTDTQYF,TGTGCCATCAGTTACAGGGGTGACACAGATACGCAGTATTTT
TRBV20-1,TRBJ2-1,-,few,CSARDPLIEQFF,TGCAGTGCTAGAGATCCCCTAATTGAACAGTTCTTC
TRBV10-3,TRBJ1-6,-,-,CATWGVGSYNSPLHF,TGTGCCACCTGGGGGGTCGGCTCCTATAATTCACCCCTCCACTTT
TRBV20-1,TRBJ2-1,TRBD2,-,CSAGQTSGRMNEQFF,TGCAGTGCTGGCCAGACTAGCGGGAGAATGAATGAGCAGTTCTTC
TRBV7-9,TRBJ2-7,-,many,CASSSPSYEQYF,TGTGCCAGCAGCTCGCCTTCCTACGAGCAGTACTTC
TRBV11-2,TRBJ2-7,-,-,CASSLVDEQYF,TGTGCCAGCAGCTTAGTTGACGAGCAGTACTTC
TRBV5-1,TRBJ2-1,-,-,CASSPQSAGAEQFF,TGCGCCAGCAGTCCTCAATCCGCAGGGGCTGAGCAGTTCTTC
TRBV20-1,TRBJ2-1,TRBD2,-,CSASAGLAGMFRDEQFF,TGCAGTGCTAGCGCCGGACTAGCGGGTATGTTTCGAGATGAGCAGTTCTTC
TRBV10-3,TRBJ2-5,TRBD2,few,CAISTGLAGSTPQAQYF,TGTGCCATCAGCACAGGACTAGCGGGATCAACCCCGCAGGCTCAGTACTTC
TRBV4-2,TRBJ2-3,-,-,CASSQDPQDTQYF,TGTGCCAGCAGCCAAGATCCCCAAGATACGCAGTATTTT
TRBV28,TRBJ2-7,-,-,CASRTHSGREQYF,TGTGCCAGCAGAACTCACTCAGGGCGCGAGCAGTACTTC
TRBV12-3/TRBV12-4,TRBJ1-1,-,many,CASSLRMTSKEAFF,TGTGCCAGCAGTTTAAGGATGACGTCTAAAGAAGCTTTCTTT
TRBV7-2,TRBJ2-1,TRBD2,-,CASSLAGAGDSEQFF,TGTGCCAGCAGCTTAGCAGGCGCGGGAGATTCTGAGCAGTTCTTC
TRBV3-1,TRBJ2-2,TRBD2,few,CASSLGLAGGSNTGELFF,TGTGCCAGCAGCCTCGGACTAGCGGGAGGTTCGAACACCGGGGAGCTGTTTTTT
TRBV20-1,TRBJ2-1,-,few,CSARVHREEQFF,TGCAGTGCTAGAGTCCATCGGGAAGAGCAGTTCTTC